This T cell receptor (beta chain) was sequenced during a study of blood T cell repertoires in COVID-19. Method: immunoSEQ multiplex PCR; TCRdb's copy keeps in-frame clones and lacks some. The sample holds under 350,000 clones, over 85% seen once. This clone came up a few times. Those enrolled, adults aged about 18 to 89 years, came from 24 US areas. Categorization into cohorts depended on clinical history that participants reported. Recovered Cohort 3 donors showed two negative PCRs, clearance, or symptom resolution. Trimming took 1 base from V and 7 from J; bases not matched to a gene: 10. CDR3 length equals 15 residues. Germline lookup yields CDR1 SGHKS and CDR2 YYEKEE (reference sequence).

What was sequenced was PBMCs or T cells enriched from blood (not recorded which). The source is a man aged 60-69 years who had recovered from COVID-19. V gene TRBV5-5 combines with J gene TRBJ1-1, with TRBD1 identical over 7 bases. The CDR3 loop reads CASSLSGGTASEAFF. The DNA for the CDR3 is TGTGCCAGCAGCTTGTCAGGGGGGACAGCAAGTGAAGCTTTCTTT.